This T cell receptor (beta chain) was sequenced for a study of blood T cell repertoires in COVID-19. Study details: COVID-19 samples, acute and convalescent, were from the United States, Italy and Spain. The analysed material was cDNA or gDNA that came from T cells, B-cell-depleted T cells, or PBMCs.

Using immunoSEQ multiplex PCR, the repertoire was profiled, and TCRdb retains in-frame clones only, with some absent. Among about 50,000 clones, approximately 88% were seen once, and the ten largest hold about 13%. The TCR originated in a human donor with active COVID-19. The donor label of this sample is uncertain. Sequencing was carried out using peripheral blood.

CDR3 sequence reads: CASSPHTDTEAFF. The CDR3 DNA reads TGTGCCAGCTCACCACACACAGACACTGAAGCTTTCTTT. The chain joins TRBV18 to TRBJ1-1; D not resolved. The CDR3 consists of 13 residues. Germline assignment: CDR1 KGHSH and CDR2 LQKENI. V was pared by 1 base and J by 3 bases, with 6 bases between.